Given below is one T cell receptor beta chain in context. In assigning cohorts, the study relied on participant-reported clinical history. Before being deemed recovered, Cohort 3 donors had two negative PCRs, clearance, or symptom resolution. This entry belongs to a study of blood T cell repertoires in COVID-19. Study as a whole: The origin of the acute and convalescent COVID-19 samples was the United States, Italy and Spain. PBMCs, B-cell-depleted T cells, or T cells were the source of the cDNA or gDNA that made up the material.

Measured with immunoSEQ multiplex PCR; TCRdb has only the in-frame clones, and not every one. The data show some 320,000 clones, with around 87% seen just once and approximately 5% held by the top ten. The source is a woman younger than 45 who had recovered from COVID-19. Sequencing was done on a sample of PBMCs or T cells enriched from blood (not recorded which).

CDR3 sequence (DNA): TGTGCCAGCAAGGGGGTCGGGACAGGGTACGACGAGCAGTACTTC. It is translated as CASKGVGTGYDEQYF. The rearrangement joins TRBV25-1 to TRBJ2-7, with TRBD1 identical over 9 bases. CDR3 length equals 15 residues. Germline V gene data show CDR1 as MGHDK and CDR2 as SYGVNS. The J segment lost 5 bases and the V segment lost 7 bases, leaving 12 bases of the junction unmatched.